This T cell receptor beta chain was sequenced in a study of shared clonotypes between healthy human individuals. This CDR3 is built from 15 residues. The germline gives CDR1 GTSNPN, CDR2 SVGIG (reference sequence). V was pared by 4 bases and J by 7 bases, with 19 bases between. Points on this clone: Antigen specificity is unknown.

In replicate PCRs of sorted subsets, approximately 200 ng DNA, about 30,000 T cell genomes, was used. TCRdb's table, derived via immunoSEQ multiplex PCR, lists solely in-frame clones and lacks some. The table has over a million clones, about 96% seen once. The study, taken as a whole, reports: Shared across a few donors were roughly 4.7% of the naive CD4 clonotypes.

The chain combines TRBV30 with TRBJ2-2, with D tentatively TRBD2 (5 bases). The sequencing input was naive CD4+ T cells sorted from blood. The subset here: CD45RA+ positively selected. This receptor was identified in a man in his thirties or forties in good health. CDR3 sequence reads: CAWTLPGRRSGELFF. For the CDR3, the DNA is TGTGCCTGGACTTTACCTGGACGGAGGAGCGGGGAGCTGTTTTTT.